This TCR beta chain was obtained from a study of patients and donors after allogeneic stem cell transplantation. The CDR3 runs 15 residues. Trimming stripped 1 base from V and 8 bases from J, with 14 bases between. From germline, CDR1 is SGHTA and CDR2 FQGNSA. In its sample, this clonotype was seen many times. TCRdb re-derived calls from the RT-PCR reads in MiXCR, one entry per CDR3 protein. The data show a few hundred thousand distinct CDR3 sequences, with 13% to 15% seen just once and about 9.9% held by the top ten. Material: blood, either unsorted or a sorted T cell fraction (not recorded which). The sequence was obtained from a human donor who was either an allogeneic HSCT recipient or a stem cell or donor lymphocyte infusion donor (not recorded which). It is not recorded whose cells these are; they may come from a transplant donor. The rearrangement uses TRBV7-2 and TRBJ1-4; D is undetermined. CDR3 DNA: TGTGCCAGCAGCTTAGATGGTAGGGCGGGAGAAAAACTGTTTTTT. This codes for CASSLDGRAGEKLFF.